This T cell receptor beta chain was documented in a study of T cell responses to AZD1222 COVID-19 vaccine. Whole-study findings and limits: Donors skewed white British and female; clonal diversity was possibly underestimated.

TCRdb keeps only in-frame clones here, not all; method: immunoSEQ multiplex PCR. The sample contains approximately 150,000 clones, around 93% of which appear only once. Of note for this clone: Its specificity is not known.

The V gene's germline CDR1 is KGHDR and CDR2 SFDVKD. The CDR3 contains 13 residues. V was pared by 3 bases and J by 0 bases, with 5 bases between. Material: peripheral blood, obtained on day 0 of AZD1222 vaccination. This TCR was recovered from an adult in good health. The chain recombines TRBV24-1 with TRBJ2-7; D gene uncertain. The CDR3 bases are TGTGCCACCAGTGATGTTAACTCCTACGAGCAGTACTTC. It specifies CATSDVNSYEQYF.